The 26 T cell receptor beta chains reported below all come from one sample, sequenced in a study of neurological immune-mediated disorders. TCRdb analysed the 5' RACE reads with MiXCR anew, one entry per CDR3 protein. Among tens of thousands of distinct CDR3 sequences listed, 4.5% were seen once. The sample was PBMCs. The receptor source for this set is a man in his thirties or forties with multiple sclerosis.

Many counts were recorded for this clonotype. The CDR3 region has the DNA TGTGCCAGCAGCTTGACAGATGCCTATGGCTACACCTTC. Translating gives CASSLTDAYGYTF. The rearrangement joins TRBV7-9 to TRBJ1-2, with a possible D match to TRBD1 (5 bases). This CDR3 region has 13 residues. V was trimmed by 3 bases and J by 4 bases, leaving 9 bases between them. The germline CDR1 and CDR2 sequences are SEHNR and FQNEAQ (reference sequence).

This clonotype was counted a few times. The chain combines TRBV3-1 with TRBJ2-1, with D tentatively TRBD1 (5 bases). Trimming left V 2 bases short and J 4 bases short, with 6 bases between. The CDR3 is 13 residues long. The V gene's germline CDR1 is LGHDT and CDR2 YNNKEL (reference sequence). In DNA form, the CDR3 reads TGTGCCAGCAGCCAACAGGGTTACAATGAGCAGTTCTTC. Its translation is CASSQQGYNEQFF.

The chain uses TRBV2 and TRBJ2-7; the D gene is possibly TRBD2 (6 bases). This CDR3 contains 11 residues. The germline V and J ends were trimmed by 6 bases and 6 bases, with 9 bases remaining between them. Per the germline V gene, CDR1 is SNHLY and CDR2 is FYNNEI. CDR3 bases: TGTGCCAGCAGGTCGCGGGGCGAGCAGTACTTC. It encodes CASRSRGEQYF.

The rearrangement uses TRBV6-1 and TRBJ1-4, with a possible D match to TRBD1 (6 bases). The CDR3 sequence is 15 residues long. Deletions cut 1 base from V and 6 bases from J, with 12 bases between. Per the germline V gene, CDR1 is MNHNS and CDR2 is SASEGT. The chain's CDR3 is CASSEVRGQYEKLFF. In DNA form, the CDR3 reads TGTGCCAGCAGTGAAGTACGGGGGCAGTATGAAAAACTGTTTTTT.

This clonotype was seen ten or more times. The V call is TRBV7-6, the J call TRBJ1-3; 7 bases fit TRBD1. J gave up 1 base and V 3 bases, and 3 bases lay outside the gene matches. Germline V gene data show CDR1 as SGHVS and CDR2 as FNYEAQ. CDR3 size: 15 residues. CDR3 residues: CASSFAGQSGNTIYF. The CDR3 DNA reads as TGTGCCAGCAGCTTTGCGGGACAGTCTGGAAACACCATATATTTT.

This clonotype was seen at least ten times. The chain carries TRBV5-1 and TRBJ2-4, with D tentatively TRBD1 or TRBD2 (5 bases each). Germline-derived CDR1 and CDR2 are SGHRS and YFSETQ. The CDR3 is made up of 13 amino acids. V shed 5 bases and J shed 9 bases, with 15 bases lying between them. CDR3 in DNA: TGCGCCAGCAGAGAGAGAGGGGTAGGCATTCAGTACTTC. Translated: CASRERGVGIQYF.

This clonotype was detected many times. The chain links TRBV20-1 to TRBJ2-1, with TRBD2 identical over 7 bases. Trimming at V came to 3 bases and at J to 4 bases, leaving 12 bases not matched to a gene. This CDR3 has 16 amino acids. Germline CDR1 DFQATT, CDR2 SNEGSKA (reference sequence). The CDR3 loop reads CSASPFSGRTYNEQFF. The CDR3 region has the DNA TGCAGTGCTAGTCCTTTTAGCGGGCGGACTTACAATGAGCAGTTCTTC.

This clonotype was found many times. The rearrangement joins TRBV20-1 to TRBJ1-2, with TRBD1 as a possible D gene (5 bases). CDR1 and CDR2 (germline): DFQATT, SNEGSKA (reference sequence). This CDR3 region has 13 residues. V lost 3 bases and J lost 4, with 12 bases in between. CDR3 residues: CSASPIGAYGYTF. CDR3 in DNA: TGCAGTGCTAGTCCTATAGGGGCCTATGGCTACACCTTC.

This clonotype was seen repeatedly, ten times or more. The gene calls are TRBV5-5 and TRBJ2-5; D is perhaps TRBD1 (7 bases). From germline, CDR1 is SGHKS and CDR2 YYEKEE (reference sequence). This CDR3 has 14 residues. Trimming removed 7 bases at V and 0 bases at J, with 13 bases between. The CDR3 loop reads CASGRGDNQETQYF. CDR3 DNA sequence: TGTGCCAGCGGCAGGGGGGATAACCAAGAGACCCAGTACTTC.

The chain couples TRBV7-2 to TRBJ2-3; D not resolved. This CDR3 contains 13 residues. Looked up from germline, CDR1 is SGHTA and CDR2 is FQGNSA. The germline V and J ends were trimmed by 5 bases and 2 bases, with 8 bases remaining between them. CDR3 residues: CASSPRHTDTQYF. The CDR3 DNA reads TGTGCCAGCAGCCCCCGACACACAGATACGCAGTATTTT.

In its sample, this clonotype was seen many times. The chain couples TRBV10-3 to TRBJ1-1; the D is unclear. This CDR3 comprises 13 residues. V lost 10 bases to trimming and J lost 2 bases, with 14 bases between them. CDR1 and CDR2 from the germline V gene are ENHRY and SYGVKD. The CDR3 DNA sequence: TGTGCCACCCACTTTGGGTCCAACACTGAAGCTTTCTTT. Translation gives CATHFGSNTEAFF.

This clonotype has ten or more counts. J is TRBJ2-1 and V is TRBV5-1; a weak D match, TRBD1 (6 bases). V was shortened by 4 bases and J by 9 bases, with 17 bases between the two germline ends. The CDR3 extends over 14 amino acids. Germline V gene lookup returns CDR1 SGHRS and CDR2 YFSETQ. The CDR3 DNA reads as TGCGCCAGCAGCGCCATCTCAGGGGCGGCTGAGCAGTTCTTC. Translation gives CASSAISGAAEQFF.

This clonotype was observed at least ten times. The chain combines TRBV7-9 with TRBJ1-1; D is undetermined. CDR1 and CDR2 (germline): SEHNR, FQNEAQ (reference sequence). The CDR3 sequence is 12 residues long. Trimming stripped 2 bases from V and 4 bases from J, with 5 bases between. The CDR3 spells CASSLSATEAFF. The CDR3 nucleotides read TGTGCCAGCAGCTTATCAGCCACTGAAGCTTTCTTT.

This clonotype was seen many times. The V and J genes are TRBV12-3 or TRBV12-4 and TRBJ1-2; D is ambiguous. Trimming took off 3 bases at V and 8 bases at J, with 10 bases between the two ends. The CDR3 sequence is 12 residues long. CDR3 DNA sequence: TGTGCCAGCAGTTTTAGAGGAGGCGGCTACACCTTC. Its translation: CASSFRGGGYTF.

This clonotype was seen ten or more times. CDR3 DNA: TGTGCCAGCACCCCAGATCGCGGGGACAAGAACACTGAAGCTTTCTTT. Amino acid sequence: CASTPDRGDKNTEAFF. The chain combines TRBV5-6 with TRBJ1-1; a possible D gene is TRBD1 (6 bases). CDR1 and CDR2 (germline): SGHDT, YYEEEE. V lost 6 bases, J lost 1 base, and 19 bases lay in between. The CDR3 is 16 residues long. The variable domain in full, with the rest retrieved from reference TRBV5-6 and TRBJ1-1, is DAGVTQSPTHLIKTRGQQVTLRCSPKSGHDTVSWYQQALGQGPQFIFQYYEEEERQRGNFPDRFSGHQFPNYSSELNVNALLLGDSALYLCASTPDRGDKNTEAFFGQGTRLTVV.

This clonotype was counted many times. V gene TRBV20-1 combines with J gene TRBJ2-3; 13 nucleotides match TRBD2. The V and J ends lost 6 bases and 5 bases, in that order; junction bases with no gene match: 5. The V gene's germline CDR1 is DFQATT and CDR2 SNEGSKA (reference sequence). There are 14 residues in the CDR3. The CDR3 region is CSARLAGGEDTQYF. CDR3 nucleotides: TGCAGTGCAAGACTAGCGGGGGGTGAAGATACGCAGTATTTT.

This clonotype was counted at least ten times. The genes are TRBV24-1 and TRBJ2-2; tentative D call: TRBD1 (6 bases). The CDR3 extends over 16 amino acids. V lost 6 bases and J lost 2, with 15 bases in between. Germline CDR1 reads KGHDR; CDR2 reads SFDVKD. CDR3 region: CATSTADRFNTGELFF. The CDR3 nucleotides read TGTGCCACCAGTACCGCGGACAGATTTAACACCGGGGAGCTGTTTTTT.

The table lists this clonotype with many counts. The chain links TRBV7-9 to TRBJ1-2; D is perhaps TRBD1 (6 bases). CDR1 is SEHNR, CDR2 FQNEAQ, per germline (reference sequence). Deletions cut 5 bases from V and 5 bases from J, with 12 bases between. CDR3 length: 13 residues. The CDR3 coding sequence is TGTGCCAGCAGCGACCGGACAGTTTATGGCTACACCTTC. Translation: CASSDRTVYGYTF.

This clonotype was seen ten or more times. The DNA for the CDR3 is TGTGCCAGCAGCCAAGATTTATCTTACCAAGAGACCCAGTACTTC. As protein: CASSQDLSYQETQYF. V usage is TRBV3-1 and J usage is TRBJ2-5; D call uncertain. This CDR3 has 15 residues. The germline V gene has CDR1 LGHDT and CDR2 YNNKEL (reference sequence). Trimming took off 0 bases at V and 0 bases at J, with 8 bases between the two ends.

This clonotype has a count of ten or more. V gene TRBV7-8 combines with J gene TRBJ2-1; 12 bases map to TRBD2. The CDR3 runs to 16 residues. Trimming at V came to 4 bases and at J to 7 bases, leaving 8 bases not matched to a gene. In germline, CDR1 is SGHVS, CDR2 FQNEAQ. CDR3 amino acids: CASSSPLAGGQNEQFF. The CDR3 DNA reads TGTGCCAGCAGCTCACCCCTAGCGGGGGGGCAAAATGAGCAGTTCTTC.

In its sample, this clonotype was seen many times. The gene calls are TRBV9 and TRBJ2-3; possible D gene TRBD2, 5 bases. The CDR3 loop spans 14 amino acids. Deletions cut 4 bases from V and 6 bases from J, with 15 bases between. From germline, CDR1 is SGDLS and CDR2 YYNGEE. CDR3 nucleotide sequence: TGTGCCAGCAGCTTAGCTCCGGGAACGGATACGCAGTATTTT. Translation: CASSLAPGTDTQYF.

At least ten counts were recorded for this clonotype. This chain links TRBV6-6 with TRBJ2-2, with 9 bases lining up with TRBD1. Germline trimming cut 6 bases from V and 5 bases from J; bases unmatched to any gene: 10. The CDR3 consists of 16 residues. Germline V gene data show CDR1 as MNHNY and CDR2 as SVGAGI (reference sequence). The chain's CDR3 is CASSSSGTGRTGELFF. The CDR3 DNA follows: TGTGCCAGCAGCTCGTCTGGGACAGGGAGAACCGGGGAGCTGTTTTTT.

There are many counts of this clonotype. The chain is built from TRBV9 and TRBJ2-6; D is unresolved. The CDR3 spans 16 residues. The germline V gene encodes CDR1 SGDLS and CDR2 YYNGEE. Deletions cut 4 bases from V and 4 bases from J, with 15 bases between. The CDR3 sequence is CASSSDRSAGANVLTF. The CDR3 nucleotides read TGTGCCAGCAGCTCGGACCGTTCGGCCGGGGCCAACGTCCTGACTTTC.

V gene TRBV5-1 combines with J gene TRBJ2-7; 9 bases map to TRBD1. Germline CDR1 SGHRS, CDR2 YFSETQ. With V trimmed by 5 bases and J by 7 bases, 10 bases remained unmatched. The CDR3 is made up of 14 amino acids. In DNA form, the CDR3 reads TGCGCCAGCAGTTCCGGGACAGGGCTTTGGGAGCAGTACTTC. Protein product: CASSSGTGLWEQYF.

In this sample, this clonotype turned up many times. This chain joins TRBV29-1 and TRBJ2-5; D unclear. The length of the CDR3 is 12 residues. Trimming took off 3 bases at V and 4 bases at J, with 9 bases between the two ends. CDR1 is SQVTM, CDR2 ANQGSEA, per germline. This CDR3 reads CSVDAQLETQYF. CDR3 nucleotide sequence: TGCAGCGTTGATGCACAGCTAGAGACCCAGTACTTC.

J is TRBJ2-4 and V is TRBV20-1; D possibly corresponds to TRBD1 (6 bases). Trimming took 6 bases from V and 0 from J, leaving 18 bases between them. Germline V gene sequence: CDR1 DFQATT, CDR2 SNEGSKA (reference sequence). This CDR3 is 16 amino acids long. Here the CDR3 reads CSARPPGAIAKNIQYF. The DNA of the CDR3 is TGCAGTGCGCGGCCTCCAGGGGCCATAGCCAAAAACATTCAGTACTTC.